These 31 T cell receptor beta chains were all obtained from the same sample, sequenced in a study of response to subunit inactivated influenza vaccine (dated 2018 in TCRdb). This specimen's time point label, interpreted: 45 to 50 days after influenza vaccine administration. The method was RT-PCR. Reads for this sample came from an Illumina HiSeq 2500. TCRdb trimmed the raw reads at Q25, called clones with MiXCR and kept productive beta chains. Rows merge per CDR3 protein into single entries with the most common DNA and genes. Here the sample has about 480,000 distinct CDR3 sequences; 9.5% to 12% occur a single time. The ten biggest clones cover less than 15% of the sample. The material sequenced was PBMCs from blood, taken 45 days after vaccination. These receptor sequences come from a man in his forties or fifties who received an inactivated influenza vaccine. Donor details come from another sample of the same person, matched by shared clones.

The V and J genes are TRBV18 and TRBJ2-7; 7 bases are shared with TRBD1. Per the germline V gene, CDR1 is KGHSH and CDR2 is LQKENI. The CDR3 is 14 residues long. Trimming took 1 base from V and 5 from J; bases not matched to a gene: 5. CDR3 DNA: TGTGCCAGCTCACCACGTAGGGGGCCACACGAGCAGTACTTC. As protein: CASSPRRGPHEQYF.

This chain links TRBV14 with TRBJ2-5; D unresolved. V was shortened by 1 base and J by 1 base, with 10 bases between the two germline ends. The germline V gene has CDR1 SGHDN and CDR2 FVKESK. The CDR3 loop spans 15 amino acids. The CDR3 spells CASSQVGGFQETQYF. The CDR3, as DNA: TGTGCCAGCAGCCAAGTAGGCGGTTTCCAAGAGACCCAGTACTTC.

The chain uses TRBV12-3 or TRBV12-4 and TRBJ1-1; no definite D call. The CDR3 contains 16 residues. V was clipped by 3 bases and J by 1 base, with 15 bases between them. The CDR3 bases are TGTGCCAGCAGTTTTTCCGCGGGGTTGCGGAACACTGAAGCTTTCTTT. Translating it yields CASSFSAGLRNTEAFF.

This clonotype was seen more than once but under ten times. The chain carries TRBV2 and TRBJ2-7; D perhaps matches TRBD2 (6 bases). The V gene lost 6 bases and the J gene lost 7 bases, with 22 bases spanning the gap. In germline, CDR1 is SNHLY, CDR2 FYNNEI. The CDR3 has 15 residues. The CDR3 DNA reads TGTGCCAGCAGCTATGGGGGAGATCCCGGAGGGGAGCAGTACTTC. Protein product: CASSYGGDPGGEQYF.

As DNA, the CDR3 is TGTGCCAGCAGTTTCGGGGGGGGCCTCGAGACCCAGTACTTC. Encoded protein: CASSFGGGLETQYF. The V gene is TRBV6-2 or TRBV6-3, the J gene TRBJ2-5; the match to TRBD2 covers 8 bases. The CDR3 runs 14 residues. The V gene's germline CDR1 is MNHEY and CDR2 SVGEGT. Trimming cost V 4 bases and J 5 bases; bases outside gene matches: 6.

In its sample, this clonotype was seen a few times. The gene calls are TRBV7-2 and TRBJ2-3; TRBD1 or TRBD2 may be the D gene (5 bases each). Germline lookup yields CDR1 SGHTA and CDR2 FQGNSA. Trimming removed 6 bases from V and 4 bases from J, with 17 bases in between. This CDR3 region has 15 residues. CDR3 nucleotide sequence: TGTGCCAGCAGTCCGGGACCTACTAGGTCAGATACGCAGTATTTT. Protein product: CASSPGPTRSDTQYF.

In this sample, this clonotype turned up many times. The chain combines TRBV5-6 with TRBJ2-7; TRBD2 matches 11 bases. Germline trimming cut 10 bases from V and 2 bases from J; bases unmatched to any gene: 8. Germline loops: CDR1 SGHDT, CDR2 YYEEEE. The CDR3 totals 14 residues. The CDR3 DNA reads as TGTGCCTCACATGAGACTAGCGGGACCTACGAGCAGTACTTC. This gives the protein CASHETSGTYEQYF.

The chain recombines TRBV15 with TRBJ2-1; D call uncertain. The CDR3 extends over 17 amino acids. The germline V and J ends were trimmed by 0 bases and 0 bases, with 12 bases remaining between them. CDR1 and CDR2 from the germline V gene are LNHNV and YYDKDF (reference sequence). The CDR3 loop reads CATSRDHRVSSYNEQFF. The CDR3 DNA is TGTGCCACCAGCAGAGATCACCGCGTGAGCTCCTACAATGAGCAGTTCTTC. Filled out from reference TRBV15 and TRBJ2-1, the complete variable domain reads DAMVIQNPRYQVTQFGKPVTLSCSQTLNHNVMYWYQQKSSQAPKLLFHYYDKDFNNEADTPDNFQSRRPNTSFCFLDIRSPGLGDTAMYLCATSRDHRVSSYNEQFFGPGTRLTVL.

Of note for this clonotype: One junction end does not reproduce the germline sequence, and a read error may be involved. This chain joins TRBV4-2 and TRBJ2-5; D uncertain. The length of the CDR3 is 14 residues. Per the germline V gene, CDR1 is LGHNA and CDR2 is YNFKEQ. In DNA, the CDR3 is TGTGCCAGGAGCCAAGACTCATCGGGAGAGACCCAGTACTTC. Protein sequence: CARSQDSSGETQYF.

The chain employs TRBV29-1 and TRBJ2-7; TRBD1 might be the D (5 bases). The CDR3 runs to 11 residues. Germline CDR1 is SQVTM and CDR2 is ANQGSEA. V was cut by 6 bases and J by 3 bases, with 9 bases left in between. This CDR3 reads CSVGVSYEQYF. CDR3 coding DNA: TGCAGCGTAGGGGTTAGCTACGAGCAGTACTTC.

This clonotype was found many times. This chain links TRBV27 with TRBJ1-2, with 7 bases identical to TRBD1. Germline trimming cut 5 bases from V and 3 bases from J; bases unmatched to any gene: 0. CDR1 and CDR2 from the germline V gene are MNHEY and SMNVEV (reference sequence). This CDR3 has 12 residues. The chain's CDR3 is CASSGTDYGYTF. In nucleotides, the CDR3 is TGTGCCAGCAGTGGGACAGACTATGGCTACACCTTC.

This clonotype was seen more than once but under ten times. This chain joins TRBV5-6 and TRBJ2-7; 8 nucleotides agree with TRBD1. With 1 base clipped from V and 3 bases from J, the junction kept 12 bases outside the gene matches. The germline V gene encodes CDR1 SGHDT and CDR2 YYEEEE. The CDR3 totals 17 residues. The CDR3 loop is CASSLYPRTGINYEQYF. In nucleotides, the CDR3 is TGTGCCAGCAGCTTGTACCCAAGGACAGGGATCAACTACGAGCAGTACTTC.

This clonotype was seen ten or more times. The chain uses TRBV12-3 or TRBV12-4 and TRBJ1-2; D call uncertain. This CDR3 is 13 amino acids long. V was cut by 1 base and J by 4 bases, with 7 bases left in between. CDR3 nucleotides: TGTGCCAGCAGTTTAGATCCAGCCTATGGCTACACCTTC. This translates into CASSLDPAYGYTF.

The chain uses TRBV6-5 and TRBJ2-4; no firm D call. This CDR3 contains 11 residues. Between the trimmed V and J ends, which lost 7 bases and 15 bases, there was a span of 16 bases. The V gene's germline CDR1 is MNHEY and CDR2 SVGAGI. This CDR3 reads CASIFDEVRYF. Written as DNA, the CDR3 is TGTGCCAGCATTTTCGACGAGGTTCGGTACTTC.

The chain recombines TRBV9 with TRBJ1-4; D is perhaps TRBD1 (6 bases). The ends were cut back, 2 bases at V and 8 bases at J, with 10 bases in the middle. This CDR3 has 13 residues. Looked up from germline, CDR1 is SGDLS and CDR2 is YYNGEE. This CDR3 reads CASSVGGKEKLFF. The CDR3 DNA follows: TGTGCCAGCAGCGTTGGGGGCAAGGAAAAACTGTTTTTT.

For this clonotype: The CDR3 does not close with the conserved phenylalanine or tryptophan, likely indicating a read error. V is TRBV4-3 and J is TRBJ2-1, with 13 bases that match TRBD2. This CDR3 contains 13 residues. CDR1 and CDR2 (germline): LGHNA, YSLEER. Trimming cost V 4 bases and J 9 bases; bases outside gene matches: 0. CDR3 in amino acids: CASSRLAGGEQFI. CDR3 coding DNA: TGCGCCAGCAGCCGACTAGCGGGAGGTGAGCAGTTCATC.

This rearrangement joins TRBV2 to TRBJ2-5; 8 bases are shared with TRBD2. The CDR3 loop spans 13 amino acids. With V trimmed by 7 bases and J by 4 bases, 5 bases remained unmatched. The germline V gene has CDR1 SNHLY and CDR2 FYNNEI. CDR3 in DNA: TGTGCCAGCAACCTACGGGGGGGAGAGACCCAGTACTTC. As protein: CASNLRGGETQYF.

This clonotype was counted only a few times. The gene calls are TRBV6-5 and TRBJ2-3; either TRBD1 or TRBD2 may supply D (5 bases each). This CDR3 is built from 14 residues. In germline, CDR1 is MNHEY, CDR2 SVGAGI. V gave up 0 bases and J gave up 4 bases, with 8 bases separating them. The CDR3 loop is CASSYSRGADTQYF. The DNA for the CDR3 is TGTGCCAGCAGTTACTCGAGGGGAGCAGATACGCAGTATTTT.

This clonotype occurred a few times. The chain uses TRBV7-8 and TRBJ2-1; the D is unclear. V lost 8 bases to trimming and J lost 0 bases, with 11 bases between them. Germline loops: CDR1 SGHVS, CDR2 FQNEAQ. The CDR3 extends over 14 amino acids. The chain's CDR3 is CASSRQSSYNEQFF. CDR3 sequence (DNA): TGTGCCAGCTCTAGGCAGAGCTCCTACAATGAGCAGTTCTTC. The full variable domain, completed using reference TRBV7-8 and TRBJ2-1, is GAGVSQSPRYKVAKRGQDVALRCDPISGHVSLFWYQQALGQGPEFLTYFQNEAQLDKSGLPSDRFFAERPEGSVSTLKIQRTQQEDSAVYLCASSRQSSYNEQFFGPGTRLTVL.

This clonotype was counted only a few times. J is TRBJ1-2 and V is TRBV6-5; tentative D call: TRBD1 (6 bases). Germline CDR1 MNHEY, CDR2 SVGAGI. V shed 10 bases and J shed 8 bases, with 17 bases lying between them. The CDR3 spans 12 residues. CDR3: CATTVQGSGYTF. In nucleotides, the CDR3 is TGTGCCACCACCGTACAGGGATCCGGCTACACCTTC.

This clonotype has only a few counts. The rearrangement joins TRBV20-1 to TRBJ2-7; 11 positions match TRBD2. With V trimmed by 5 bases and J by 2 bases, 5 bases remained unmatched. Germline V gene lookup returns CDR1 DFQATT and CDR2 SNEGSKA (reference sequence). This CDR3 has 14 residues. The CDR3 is CSAHGTSGTYEQYF. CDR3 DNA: TGCAGTGCTCACGGGACTAGCGGCACCTACGAGCAGTACTTC.

This chain's CDR3 is CSGGTATYEQYF. Here the CDR3 DNA reads TGCAGCGGGGGGACAGCTACCTACGAGCAGTACTTC. The chain recombines TRBV29-1 with TRBJ2-7, with 7 bases fitting TRBD1. Germline V gives CDR1 SQVTM, CDR2 ANQGSEA. V lost 7 bases and J lost 2; bases outside the gene matches: 5. CDR3 length: 12 residues.

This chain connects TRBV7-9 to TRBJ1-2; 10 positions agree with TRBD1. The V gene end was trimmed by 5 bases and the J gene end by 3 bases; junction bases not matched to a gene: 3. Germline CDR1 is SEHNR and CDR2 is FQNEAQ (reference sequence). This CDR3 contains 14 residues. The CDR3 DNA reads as TGTGCCAGCAGCCCAGGGACAGGGGACTATGGCTACACCTTC. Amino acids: CASSPGTGDYGYTF.

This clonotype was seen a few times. The CDR3 here is CATSRAGGGAYYEQYF. The CDR3 region has the DNA TGTGCCACCAGCAGAGCGGGAGGCGGGGCGTACTACGAGCAGTACTTC. The chain has TRBV15 and TRBJ2-7; 7 bases line up with TRBD2. The J segment lost 3 bases and the V segment lost 1 base, leaving 9 bases of the junction unmatched. This CDR3 is built from 16 residues. Germline V gene lookup returns CDR1 LNHNV and CDR2 YYDKDF (reference sequence).

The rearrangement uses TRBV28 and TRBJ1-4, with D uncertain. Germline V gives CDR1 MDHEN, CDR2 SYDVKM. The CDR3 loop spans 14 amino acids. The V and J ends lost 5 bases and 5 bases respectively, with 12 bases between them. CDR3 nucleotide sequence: TGTGCCAGCAGTCCCCCGGAGGAGAATGAAAAACTGTTTTTT. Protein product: CASSPPEENEKLFF.

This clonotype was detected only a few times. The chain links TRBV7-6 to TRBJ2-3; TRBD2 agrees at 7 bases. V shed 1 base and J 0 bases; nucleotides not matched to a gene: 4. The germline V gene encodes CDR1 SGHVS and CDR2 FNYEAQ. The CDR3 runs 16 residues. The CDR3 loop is CASSLETSLSTDTQYF. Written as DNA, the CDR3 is TGTGCCAGCAGCTTAGAGACTAGCCTAAGCACAGATACGCAGTATTTT.

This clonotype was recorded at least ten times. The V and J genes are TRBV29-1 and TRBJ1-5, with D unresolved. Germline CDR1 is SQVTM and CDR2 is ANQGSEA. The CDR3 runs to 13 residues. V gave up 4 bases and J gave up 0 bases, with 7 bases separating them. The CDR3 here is CSVGEYSNQPQHF. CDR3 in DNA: TGCAGCGTTGGGGAGTATAGCAATCAGCCCCAGCATTTT. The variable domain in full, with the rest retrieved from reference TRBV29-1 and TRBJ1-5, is SAVISQKPSRDICQRGTSLTIQCQVDSQVTMMFWYRQQPGQSLTLIATANQGSEATYESGFVIDKFPISRPNLTFSTLTVSNMSPEDSSIYLCSVGEYSNQPQHFGDGTRLSIL.

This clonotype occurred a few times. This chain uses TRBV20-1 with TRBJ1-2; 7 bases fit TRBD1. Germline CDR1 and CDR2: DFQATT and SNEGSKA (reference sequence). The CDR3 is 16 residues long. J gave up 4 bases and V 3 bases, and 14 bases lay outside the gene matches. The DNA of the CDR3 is TGCAGTGCTAGTTTAGTTCGGAACAGGGGTTCCTATGGCTACACCTTC. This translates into CSASLVRNRGSYGYTF.

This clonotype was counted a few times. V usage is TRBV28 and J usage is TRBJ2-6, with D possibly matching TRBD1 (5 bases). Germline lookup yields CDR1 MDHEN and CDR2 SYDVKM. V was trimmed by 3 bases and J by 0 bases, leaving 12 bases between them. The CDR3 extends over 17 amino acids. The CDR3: CASSFAQGSSGANVLTF. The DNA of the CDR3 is TGTGCCAGCAGTTTCGCGCAGGGCAGCTCTGGGGCCAACGTCCTGACTTTC.

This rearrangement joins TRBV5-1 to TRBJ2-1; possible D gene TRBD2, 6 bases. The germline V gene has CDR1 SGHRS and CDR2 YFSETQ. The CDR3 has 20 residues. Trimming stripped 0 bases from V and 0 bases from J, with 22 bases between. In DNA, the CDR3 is TGCGCCAGCAGCTTGGCTACCGGGACTTCCCCAAGACGCTCCTACAATGAGCAGTTCTTC. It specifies CASSLATGTSPRRSYNEQFF.

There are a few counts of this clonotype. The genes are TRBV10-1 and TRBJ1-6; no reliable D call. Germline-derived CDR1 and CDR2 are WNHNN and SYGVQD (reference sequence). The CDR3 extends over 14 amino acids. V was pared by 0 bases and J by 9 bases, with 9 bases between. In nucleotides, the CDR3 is TGCGCCAGCAGTGAGTCTCCAGGAGGTTCACCCCTCCACTTT. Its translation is CASSESPGGSPLHF.